This TCR beta chain was documented in a study of regulatory T cells in long-lasting Graves disease. Sample time point: newly diagnosed GD, antithyroid drugs for less than 3 months. Researchers made the TCR library from RNA that was extracted from PBMCs. In regard to this clonotype: Antigen specificity is unknown.

iRepertoire HTBI primers and Arm-PCR of CDR3 regions built TCR beta libraries. TCRdb reprocessed the multiplex PCR reads with MiXCR, giving one entry per CDR3 protein. The sample lists 500,000 or so distinct CDR3 sequences; about 16% were seen once. Looked up from germline, CDR1 is SEHNR and CDR2 is FQNEAQ (reference sequence). V lost 5 bases, J lost 0 bases, and 11 bases lay in between. The CDR3 runs 15 residues. Points from the study as a whole: Among the persistent patients, roughly 2,500 public clonotypes were shared, more than the approximately 1,000 shared among new patients.

The sample was also reused in another study, on T cells in Graves' hyperthyroidism and ophthalmopathy.

Material: peripheral blood mononuclear cells (PBMCs), obtained at new diagnosis, from a patient treated with antithyroid drugs. The gene calls are TRBV7-9 and TRBJ2-1; maybe TRBD1 (5 bases). The sequence was collected from a middle-aged woman with Graves disease. The CDR3 here is CASSRTRGSYNEQFF. CDR3 coding DNA: TGTGCCAGCAGCCGAACAAGGGGCTCCTACAATGAGCAGTTCTTC.